The rows below give T cell receptor beta chains drawn from one sample of a study of T cell responses to AZD1222 COVID-19 vaccine. Clones were read by immunoSEQ multiplex PCR, and TCRdb kept only the in-frame ones, dropping some. The table shows 68,000 or so clones, with 60% to 85% occurring only once. The sample here was peripheral blood, taken on day 0 of AZD1222 vaccination. These receptors were obtained from an adult in good health. CDR3s include the opening cysteine and the closing phenylalanine or tryptophan. The order of the fields is D gene, V gene, J gene, CDR3 protein. The D gene is left open where the match is weak.

TRBD2	TRBV7-3	TRBJ2-5	CASSLAGGQQETQYF
NA	TRBV5-4	TRBJ1-2	CASSLLSRSQTSFYGYTF
NA	TRBV6-5	TRBJ1-2	CASSYGGREGYGYTF
NA	TRBV6-2/TRBV6-3	TRBJ2-7	CASSASGPRTYEQYF
TRBD2	TRBV10-3	TRBJ2-1	CAISGVTSGDLNNEQFF
NA	TRBV7-9	TRBJ2-5	CASSKRQVETQYF
TRBD1	TRBV6-6	TRBJ1-1	CASSSGGGGLNTEAFF
TRBD1	TRBV20-1	TRBJ2-7	CSASRDRGHEQYF
TRBD1	TRBV27	TRBJ1-5	CASSLGQGFGNQPQHF
NA	TRBV11-3	TRBJ2-2	CASRRFANTGELFF
NA	TRBV19	TRBJ2-1	CASSGIGTNLANEQFF
TRBD1	TRBV27	TRBJ1-6	CASSHIIGQASSYNSPLHF
TRBD1	TRBV3-1/TRBV3-2	TRBJ1-2	CASSPTTRTGRGGGYTF
NA	TRBV2	TRBJ2-1	CASSAGVGGSSYNEQFF
NA	TRBV19	TRBJ1-5	CASSPTAYSNQPQHF
NA	TRBV18	TRBJ1-1	CASSPMGNTEAFF
NA	TRBV6-5	TRBJ1-6	CASRRSSLYDSPLHF
NA	TRBV3-1/TRBV3-2	TRBJ2-2	CASERGRELTGELFF
NA	TRBV28	TRBJ1-5	CASSLPRGPQHF
NA	TRBV29-1	TRBJ2-2	CSVLDSPNTGELFF
NA	TRBV5-6	TRBJ1-1	CASSTGPNTEAFF
TRBD1	TRBV5-6	TRBJ1-5	CASSWTGGENQPQHF
NA	TRBV27	TRBJ2-2	CASSLIGTGELFF
TRBD1	TRBV30	TRBJ1-4	CAWSVQGAGNEKLFF
NA	TRBV9	TRBJ2-7	CASSVEVGSEQYF
TRBD1	TRBV5-1	TRBJ2-7	CAITYRDRGSYEQYF
TRBD2	TRBV13	TRBJ2-1	CASSLGRLAGGQYNEQFF
NA	TRBV23-1	TRBJ2-5	CASSHLYDREAAGTQYF
NA	TRBV7-6	TRBJ2-3	CASSLSLTSTDTQYF
TRBD1	TRBV7-9	TRBJ1-4	CASSPGQGGHEKLFF
TRBD2	TRBV5-4	TRBJ2-1	CASSLVAGGSSYNEQFF
NA	TRBV3-1/TRBV3-2	TRBJ1-2	CASSQGQTNYGYTF
TRBD1	TRBV7-9	TRBJ1-5	CASSLGTGGLEPQHF
NA	TRBV10-3	TRBJ1-1	CAISESSNTEAFF
NA	TRBV19	TRBJ2-7	CASSIDPGSGEQYF
TRBD1	TRBV18	TRBJ2-3	CASSTTGVTDTQYF
NA	TRBV7-9	TRBJ1-2	CASSLTSARDYGYTF
NA	TRBV4-1	TRBJ2-7	CASSPQAASTYEQYF
NA	TRBV19	TRBJ1-5	CASSISNLRGVRTQPQHF
TRBD1	TRBV9	TRBJ2-7	CASSVDGTGQYEQYF
NA	TRBV15	TRBJ1-2	CATSPIDRSKGYTF
TRBD1	TRBV7-9	TRBJ2-1	CASSPRQGPYNEQFF
TRBD2	TRBV5-1	TRBJ2-1	CASSLQSGGAYNEQFF
NA	TRBV19	TRBJ1-5	CASSILSAGGPSNQPQHF
NA	TRBV7-9	TRBJ2-1	CASSLRVGKQFF
TRBD1	TRBV5-1	TRBJ1-4	CASSFQGARQNEKLFF
TRBD2	TRBV7-9	TRBJ2-3	CASSLTSDTQYF
NA	TRBV9	TRBJ2-7	CASSVGGGFSEQYF
NA	TRBV7-9	TRBJ2-7	CASSHGDSYEQYF
TRBD2	TRBV7-2	TRBJ2-3	CASSSGLAGRTGADTQYF
TRBD1	TRBV29-1	TRBJ1-4	CSVSTGSNEKLFF